A selection of T cell receptor beta chains follows, all from one sample in a study of T cell responses to AZD1222 COVID-19 vaccine. Assay: immunoSEQ multiplex PCR; the TCRdb copy retains only in-frame clones and omits some. The sample holds roughly 110,000 clones; 87% are singletons and the top ten take 4.8%. The input for sequencing was peripheral blood, taken 28 days after the second AZD1222 dose. The source is an adult who received the AZD1222 COVID-19 vaccine. Each CDR3 is given with its conserved first and last residue. Each record gives: V gene, D gene, J gene, CDR3 protein. The D gene is left open where the match is weak.

TRBV19	.	TRBJ2-1	CASSNIGGAVHEQFF
TRBV29-1	TRBD1	TRBJ1-2	CSVEDRGDYGYTF
TRBV11-2	.	TRBJ2-7	CASSLGMGEQYF
TRBV19	TRBD1	TRBJ1-5	CASSIRGQGSNQPQHF
TRBV7-8	.	TRBJ1-2	CASSFGTGNYGYTF
TRBV4-1	.	TRBJ1-6	CASSQGDNSPLHF
TRBV7-8	.	TRBJ1-2	CASSLGDPGSYGYTF
TRBV11-2	.	TRBJ1-4	CASSPAAASLSNEKLFF
TRBV6-6	.	TRBJ2-7	CASSYSSLGGRAYF
TRBV25-1	.	TRBJ1-2	CASARQDGYTF
TRBV6-5	.	TRBJ2-5	CASSSTEGYGQETQYF
TRBV28	TRBD1	TRBJ1-1	CASSKDRGQPLTEAFF
TRBV19	TRBD2	TRBJ2-1	CASSIRLAGTSGYNEQFF
TRBV6-5	.	TRBJ1-2	CASSYSRNYGYTF
TRBV19	TRBD1	TRBJ1-1	CASSITGGNTEAFF
TRBV29-1	TRBD1	TRBJ1-5	CSVADRGQPQHF
TRBV28	TRBD1	TRBJ1-2	CASKQGQGYTF
TRBV10-3	.	TRBJ1-2	CAIAGSPILGYTF
TRBV5-1	.	TRBJ1-6	CASSLGMGPGPSPLHF
TRBV3-1/TRBV3-2	.	TRBJ1-1	CASSLGMSNTEAFF
TRBV28	.	TRBJ1-5	CASSLAQWDQPQHF
TRBV5-4	TRBD2	TRBJ2-6	CASSTGGSSGANVLTF
TRBV9	.	TRBJ2-7	CASSVGVQSYEQYF
TRBV5-6	.	TRBJ1-2	CASSLDPGQAGYTF
TRBV29-1	.	TRBJ1-1	CSVGRSLNTEAFF
TRBV5-6	.	TRBJ1-2	CASSGNSVIVVGYTF
TRBV12-3/TRBV12-4	.	TRBJ1-1	CASSLARRTKAFF
TRBV6-5	.	TRBJ1-3	CASSPISGFGNTIYF
TRBV29-1	.	TRBJ2-1	CSGDRAWGGYNEQFF
TRBV11-2	TRBD1	TRBJ2-5	CASRRPRTGQETQYF
TRBV30	.	TRBJ2-1	CAWTAMVSYNEQFF